Listed here are 12 T cell receptor beta chains from one sample, sequenced in a study of T cells in Graves' hyperthyroidism and ophthalmopathy. RNA transcripts provided the source from which TCR beta CDR3 regions were amplified. HTBI primers were used for first-round RT-PCR of the TCR CDR3. TCRdb passed the multiplex PCR reads through MiXCR, listing each CDR3 protein once. The profile shows 550,000 to 600,000 distinct CDR3 sequences, roughly a sixth of them singletons. Sequenced sample: blood. The receptors shown here come from a woman between 18 and 29 years old with Graves' hyperthyroidism.

This clonotype was seen ten or more times. V gene TRBV18 combines with J gene TRBJ1-2; D not certain. Trimming stripped 5 bases from V and 4 bases from J, with 14 bases between. CDR3 length: 14 amino acids. Germline lookup yields CDR1 KGHSH and CDR2 LQKENI. This CDR3 reads CASSATGHLYGYTF. As DNA, the CDR3 is TGTGCCAGCTCAGCCACCGGCCACCTCTATGGCTACACCTTC.

This clonotype appeared many times. This chain joins TRBV27 and TRBJ1-2, with unresolved D. This CDR3 has 14 residues. CDR1 and CDR2 (germline): MNHEY, SMNVEV (reference sequence). V was trimmed by 6 bases and J by 8 bases, leaving 19 bases between them. The CDR3 bases are TGTGCCAGCAGCACCGGGTGGGCGGGAGGCGGCTACACCTTC. Protein sequence: CASSTGWAGGGYTF.

This clonotype was seen more than once but under ten times. The J gene is TRBJ2-7, the V gene TRBV20-1, with 8 bases lining up with TRBD2. Germline V gene lookup returns CDR1 DFQATT and CDR2 SNEGSKA (reference sequence). Unmatched junction bases numbered 18, after V lost 0 bases and J lost 2 bases. The CDR3 extends over 19 amino acids. The CDR3 DNA reads as TGCAGTGCTAGAGATTCGGGGGGGGGGTGGTACACGGGACCCTACGAGCAGTACTTC. It translates to CSARDSGGGWYTGPYEQYF.

This clonotype has a handful of counts. The chain is built from TRBV11-2 and TRBJ2-2, with 7 positions matching TRBD1. V gave up 5 bases and J gave up 2 bases; unmatched junction bases: 8. The CDR3 consists of 16 residues. Germline CDR1 SGHAT, CDR2 FQNNGV. The CDR3 protein is CASSLRTGYNTGELFF. The CDR3 DNA sequence: TGTGCCAGCAGCCTTCGGACAGGTTATAACACCGGGGAGCTGTTTTTT.

The rearrangement uses TRBV2 and TRBJ1-1, with 8 bases that match TRBD1. The J segment lost 1 base and the V segment lost 9 bases, leaving 10 bases of the junction unmatched. The germline CDR1 and CDR2 sequences are SNHLY and FYNNEI. The CDR3 sequence is 15 residues long. CDR3 protein: CASSFPTGANTEAFF. The CDR3, as DNA: TGTGCCAGTTCCTTTCCGACAGGGGCGAACACTGAAGCTTTCTTT.

In this sample, this clonotype turned up many times. The chain combines TRBV18 with TRBJ2-7, with D perhaps TRBD1 or TRBD2 (5 bases each). The CDR3 sequence is 14 residues long. Deletions cut 6 bases from V and 2 bases from J, with 14 bases between. Per germline, CDR1 KGHSH and CDR2 LQKENI. This CDR3 reads CASSMGPSAYEQYF. CDR3 sequence (DNA): TGTGCCAGCTCCATGGGACCGTCAGCCTACGAGCAGTACTTC.

The CDR3 region is CASSAMDRGDTEAFF. DNA of the CDR3: TGTGCCAGCAGCGCGATGGACAGGGGGGACACTGAAGCTTTCTTT. The V and J genes are TRBV9 and TRBJ1-1, with 10 bases lining up with TRBD1. Germline values: CDR1 SGDLS, CDR2 YYNGEE. This CDR3 spans 15 amino acids. The ends lost 3 bases at V and 3 bases at J; junction bases unmatched: 5.

Remarks on this clonotype: This may be a read error, as it is one base from a much larger clone. The chain couples TRBV5-6 to TRBJ1-5; D gene unclear. The CDR3 sequence is 14 residues long. The germline V and J ends were trimmed by 1 base and 6 bases, with 11 bases remaining between them. CDR1 SGHDT and CDR2 YYEEEE come from the germline V gene. The CDR3, as DNA: TGTGCCAGCAGCTTGTCCCAGGACGTTCAGCCCCAGCATTTT. This encodes CASSLSQDVQPQHF.

This clonotype was seen repeatedly, ten times or more. This chain connects TRBV20-1 to TRBJ2-2; D is tentatively TRBD1 or TRBD2 (5 bases each). CDR1 is DFQATT, CDR2 SNEGSKA, per germline (reference sequence). Trimming cost V 0 bases and J 0 bases, with 8 bases left between them. CDR3 length: 15 residues. The CDR3 bases are TGCAGTGCTAGAGATGTGGGGGCGAACACCGGGGAGCTGTTTTTT. Translated, it gives CSARDVGANTGELFF.

As DNA, the CDR3 is TGTGCCAGCGGCGGGGCGGACACCGGGGAGCTGTTTTTT. It translates to CASGGADTGELFF. The J gene is TRBJ2-2, the V gene TRBV7-8; possibly TRBD2 for D (6 bases). Trimming pared 8 bases from V and 3 bases from J, leaving 10 bases between. Germline values: CDR1 SGHVS, CDR2 FQNEAQ. The CDR3 totals 13 residues.

Of note for this clonotype: One end of the junction varies from germline; a read error may be responsible. Here the CDR3 DNA reads TGCGCCAGCAGTGAGTCGACTGGGCAGGGGCCCTACGAGCAGTACTTC. It yields the protein CASSESTGQGPYEQYF. The chain is built from TRBV6-1 and TRBJ2-7, with D perhaps matching TRBD1 (6 bases). Germline values: CDR1 MNHNS, CDR2 SASEGT. CDR3 size: 16 residues.

This clonotype was counted at least ten times. The chain couples TRBV7-9 to TRBJ2-7, with D possibly called TRBD1 or TRBD2 (5 bases each). Trimming took 4 bases from V and 3 from J, leaving 13 bases between them. This CDR3 is 14 amino acids long. CDR1 and CDR2 from the germline V gene are SEHNR and FQNEAQ (reference sequence). DNA of the CDR3: TGTGCCAGCAGCTCCGGGGACGGACTCTACGAGCAGTACTTC. Its protein is CASSSGDGLYEQYF.